The 32 T cell receptor beta chains reported below all come from one sample, sequenced in a study of blood T cell repertoires in COVID-19. The protocol was immunoSEQ multiplex PCR, while the TCRdb copy is restricted to in-frame clones and leaves out a portion. The sample gives tens of thousands of clones, 80% of which show up once; about 17% is in the top ten. The sample taken for sequencing was peripheral blood. The receptors originated from an elderly woman with active or convalescent COVID-19.

This clone appeared once. This chain connects TRBV5-1 to TRBJ1-2; the match to TRBD1 covers 11 bases. J lost 10 bases, V lost 0 bases, and 5 bases had no gene match. There are 14 residues in the CDR3. Germline V gene data show CDR1 as SGHRS and CDR2 as YFSETQ. CDR3 DNA: TGCGCCAGCAGCTTGGCACCGGGACAGGGGGACTACACCTTC. Translation gives CASSLAPGQGDYTF.

The gene calls are TRBV9 and TRBJ2-7, with TRBD2 matching over 7 bases. CDR3 length equals 14 residues. V gave up 4 bases and J gave up 3 bases; unmatched junction bases: 7. Germline assignment: CDR1 SGDLS and CDR2 YYNGEE. CDR3 residues: CASSPPLADYEQYF. In DNA, the CDR3 is TGTGCCAGCAGCCCCCCCCTAGCGGACTACGAGCAGTACTTC.

The rearrangement joins TRBV4-3 to TRBJ1-2; perhaps TRBD1 as D (5 bases). Trimming removed 3 bases from V and 11 bases from J, with 19 bases in between. This CDR3 spans 14 amino acids. Germline CDR1 is LGHNA and CDR2 is YSLEER. Here the CDR3 reads CASSQAFGGGIYTF. In DNA, the CDR3 is TGCGCCAGCAGCCAGGCTTTCGGGGGAGGGATTTACACCTTC.

The J gene is TRBJ2-3, the V gene TRBV7-2; maybe TRBD2 (6 bases). The CDR3 sequence is 14 residues long. V was clipped by 6 bases and J by 8 bases, with 18 bases between them. In germline, CDR1 is SGHTA, CDR2 FQGNSA. The CDR3 DNA reads TGTGCCAGCAGGCCCACTAGCACCCTGGGTACGCAGTATTTT. It translates to CASRPTSTLGTQYF.

The chain combines TRBV6-1 with TRBJ1-2; possible D gene TRBD1, 6 bases. The ends were cut back, 3 bases at V and 5 bases at J, with 16 bases in the middle. Germline lookup yields CDR1 MNHNS and CDR2 SASEGT. The CDR3 extends over 15 amino acids. Here the CDR3 DNA reads TGTGCCAGCAGTGACCGCAACAGGGATGGGTATGGCTACACCTTC. Translating it yields CASSDRNRDGYGYTF.

The rearrangement links TRBV19 to TRBJ2-1, with 11 bases lining up with TRBD2. This CDR3 is 15 amino acids long. CDR1 and CDR2 (germline): LNHDA, SQIVND (reference sequence). V was pared by 1 base and J by 5 bases, with 1 base of the junction left unmatched. The CDR3 bases are TGTGCCAGTAGTATAGGACTAGCGGGGAACAATGAGCAGTTCTTC. Translating gives CASSIGLAGNNEQFF. Together with reference TRBV19 and TRBJ2-1, the CDR3 gives the full variable domain: DGGITQSPKYLFRKEGQNVTLSCEQNLNHDAMYWYRQDPGQGLRLIYYSQIVNDFQKGDIAEGYSVSREKKESFPLTVTSAQKNPTAFYLCASSIGLAGNNEQFFGPGTRLTVL.

CDR3 coding DNA: TGTGCCAGCAGCAAACTAGCGGAGCGGTCCTACGAGCAGTACTTC. The encoded protein is CASSKLAERSYEQYF. J is TRBJ2-7 and V is TRBV4-2, with 8 bases matching TRBD2. CDR1 is LGHNA and CDR2 is YNFKEQ in the germline V gene. The CDR3 runs to 15 residues. The ends lost 5 bases at V and 1 base at J; junction bases unmatched: 7.

V gene TRBV11-3 combines with J gene TRBJ2-7, with 10 bases aligning to TRBD1. CDR1 is SGHNT and CDR2 is YENEEA in the germline V gene. V gave up 5 bases and J gave up 2 bases; unmatched junction bases: 6. The CDR3 loop spans 15 amino acids. CDR3 protein: CASSPGQGRAYEQYF. CDR3 bases: TGTGCCAGCAGCCCGGGACAGGGGAGAGCCTACGAGCAGTACTTC.

This clone was recorded once. The CDR3 sequence: CAWRRKRENTEAFF. The CDR3 nucleotides read TGTGCCTGGAGAAGAAAACGGGAGAACACTGAAGCTTTCTTT. The V gene is TRBV30, the J gene TRBJ1-1; D call uncertain. Germline V gene data show CDR1 as GTSNPN and CDR2 as SVGIG (reference sequence). V gave up 3 bases and J gave up 1 base, with 12 bases separating them. The CDR3 totals 14 residues.

The V and J genes are TRBV5-1 and TRBJ1-5; 9 nucleotides agree with TRBD1. V shed 0 bases, J shed 2 bases, and the junction held 3 bases outside the gene matches. This CDR3 spans 16 amino acids. Per the germline V gene, CDR1 is SGHRS and CDR2 is YFSETQ. The CDR3 is CASSLGDRAGNQPQHF. The DNA of the CDR3 is TGCGCCAGCAGCTTGGGGGACAGGGCGGGCAATCAGCCCCAGCATTTT.

J is TRBJ2-1 and V is TRBV6-2 or TRBV6-3; 11 bases map to TRBD2. V shed 4 bases, J shed 9 bases, and the junction held 11 bases outside the gene matches. From germline, CDR1 is MNHEY and CDR2 SVGEGT. This CDR3 is 16 amino acids long. The CDR3 region is CASSSYTGTSGLEQFF. CDR3 coding DNA: TGTGCCAGCAGTTCCTATACGGGGACTAGCGGCCTTGAGCAGTTCTTC.

The chain carries TRBV7-2 and TRBJ1-2; the match to TRBD1 covers 8 bases. This CDR3 is 15 amino acids long. Germline loops: CDR1 SGHTA, CDR2 FQGNSA. V shed 5 bases and J 5 bases; nucleotides not matched to a gene: 10. CDR3 in DNA: TGTGCCAGCAGCCTCGGACAGGGCACATATTATGGCTACACCTTC. It is translated as CASSLGQGTYYGYTF.

V is TRBV7-9 and J is TRBJ2-2; TRBD2 agrees at 9 bases. The CDR3 is 15 amino acids. V shed 5 bases and J 6 bases; nucleotides not matched to a gene: 7. Germline V gives CDR1 SEHNR, CDR2 FQNEAQ (reference sequence). CDR3 loop: CASSRGLAPAGELFF. The DNA of the CDR3 is TGTGCCAGCAGCCGGGGACTAGCCCCCGCCGGGGAGCTGTTTTTT.

CDR3 loop: CASSQDPSEGRTDTQYF. The DNA for the CDR3 is TGCGCCAGCAGCCAAGATCCGAGCGAGGGCCGCACAGATACGCAGTATTTT. This chain joins TRBV4-1 and TRBJ2-3, with D tentatively TRBD2 (5 bases). Germline CDR1 MGHRA, CDR2 YSYEKL. This CDR3 comprises 17 residues. Trimming left V 0 bases short and J 1 base short, with 14 bases between.

CDR3 protein: CASSGGLGEPQHF. Written as DNA, the CDR3 is TGTGCCAGCTCAGGGGGACTGGGAGAGCCCCAGCATTTT. The gene calls are TRBV18 and TRBJ1-5, with a weak D call TRBD1 (5 bases). Trimming removed 5 bases at V and 8 bases at J, with 13 bases between. Germline V gives CDR1 KGHSH, CDR2 LQKENI. The CDR3 runs 13 residues.

This clone was observed a handful of times. The germline gene is not matched at one end of the junction; a read error may be the cause. V usage is TRBV6-2 or TRBV6-3 and J usage is TRBJ2-2, with 10 nucleotides matching TRBD2. This CDR3 comprises 19 residues. Germline CDR1 and CDR2: MNHEY and SVGEGT. Here the CDR3 DNA reads TGTGCCAGCAGTCACTCCGTCTTGAGCGGGGGGGCGAACACCGGGGAGCTGTTTTTT. It yields the protein CASSHSVLSGGANTGELFF.

The chain employs TRBV4-3 and TRBJ1-1, with 8 positions matching TRBD1. The junction had 6 bases not matched to a gene; V was cut back by 3 bases and J by 0 bases. Germline V CDR1 and CDR2: LGHNA, YSLEER. This CDR3 comprises 16 residues. The CDR3 coding sequence is TGCGCCAGCAGCCAGGCTACGACAGGGGTGAACACTGAAGCTTTCTTT. This sequence encodes CASSQATTGVNTEAFF.

The chain employs TRBV24-1 and TRBJ2-3, with 8 bases identical to TRBD2. The CDR3 consists of 14 residues. V dropped 9 bases and J dropped 1; count of bases not matched to a gene: 5. Germline loops: CDR1 KGHDR, CDR2 SFDVKD. The CDR3 nucleotides read TGTGCCACCCGGGCCGGGGGGGGCACAGATACGCAGTATTTT. Translation gives CATRAGGGTDTQYF.

The rearrangement links TRBV5-6 to TRBJ2-5; 12 nucleotides match TRBD2. CDR3 length equals 19 residues. The junction had 14 bases not matched to a gene; V was cut back by 0 bases and J by 5 bases. Germline V gene lookup returns CDR1 SGHDT and CDR2 YYEEEE. The DNA of the CDR3 is TGTGCCAGCAGCTTGGACGGCTGGCTAGCGGGAGGGATAGGGGAGACCCAGTACTTC. It specifies CASSLDGWLAGGIGETQYF. Based on the CDR3 plus reference TRBV5-6 and TRBJ2-5, the full variable domain is DAGVTQSPTHLIKTRGQQVTLRCSPKSGHDTVSWYQQALGQGPQFIFQYYEEEERQRGNFPDRFSGHQFPNYSSELNVNALLLGDSALYLCASSLDGWLAGGIGETQYFGPGTRLLVL.

This clone has a single count. This chain connects TRBV6-1 to TRBJ2-3; maybe TRBD1 (5 bases). Germline-derived CDR1 and CDR2 are MNHNS and SASEGT. The CDR3 extends over 13 amino acids. Trimming removed 6 bases at V and 0 bases at J, with 7 bases between. The CDR3 protein is CASRTGSTDTQYF. In DNA, the CDR3 is TGTGCCAGCAGAACAGGAAGCACAGATACGCAGTATTTT.

The V gene is TRBV5-1, the J gene TRBJ1-2; D might be TRBD1 (5 bases). V dropped 7 bases and J dropped 4 bases, with 20 bases sitting between them. CDR3 size: 15 residues. Germline CDR1 and CDR2: SGHRS and YFSETQ. This CDR3 reads CASRARQGRVYGYTF. As DNA, the CDR3 is TGCGCCAGCCGCGCGCGGCAGGGAAGGGTCTATGGCTACACCTTC.

The chain recombines TRBV27 with TRBJ1-5, with 8 bases matching TRBD1. There are 17 residues in the CDR3. After removal of 2 bases from V and 0 bases from J, the junction contained 6 bases not matched to a gene. Germline V gene data show CDR1 as MNHEY and CDR2 as SMNVEV (reference sequence). The CDR3 reads CASSLVGQGYSNQPQHF. The CDR3 DNA is TGTGCCAGCAGTTTAGTCGGACAGGGATATAGCAATCAGCCCCAGCATTTT.

The rearrangement joins TRBV11-2 to TRBJ1-1; TRBD1 might be the D (5 bases). This CDR3 is built from 14 residues. The V gene lost 5 bases and the J gene lost 5 bases, with 15 bases spanning the gap. Germline CDR1 and CDR2: SGHAT and FQNNGV. CDR3 in amino acids: CASSPRAGRTEAFF. CDR3 sequence (DNA): TGTGCCAGCAGCCCTCGAGCAGGGCGGACTGAAGCTTTCTTT.

This chain links TRBV7-2 with TRBJ1-6; tentative D call: TRBD1 (6 bases). The ends were cut back, 1 base at V and 0 bases at J, with 10 bases in the middle. The length of the CDR3 is 17 residues. Germline V gene lookup returns CDR1 SGHTA and CDR2 FQGNSA. The CDR3 region has the DNA TGTGCCAGCAGCTTAGACAGGGTGAGCTCCTATAATTCACCCCTCCACTTT. Amino acids: CASSLDRVSSYNSPLHF.

This sequence joins TRBV5-1 and TRBJ2-3; 12 bases map to TRBD2. V was clipped by 3 bases and J by 2 bases; unmatched bases: 4. The CDR3 is 16 residues long. Germline CDR1 and CDR2: SGHRS and YFSETQ. This CDR3 is CASSSGLAGNTDTQYF. The CDR3 nucleotides are TGCGCCAGCAGCTCTGGACTAGCGGGGAACACAGATACGCAGTATTTT.

The rearrangement joins TRBV2 to TRBJ2-7; possible D gene TRBD1, 5 bases. Germline V gene data show CDR1 as SNHLY and CDR2 as FYNNEI. The CDR3 sequence is 12 residues long. Trimming shortened V by 4 bases and J by 6 bases, and 10 bases separated the two germline ends. The CDR3 nucleotides read TGTGCCAGCAGTGTGCAGGGTGGCGAGCAGTACTTC. Encoded protein: CASSVQGGEQYF.

The V call is TRBV30, the J call TRBJ1-2; 9 positions agree with TRBD1. Germline trimming cut 1 base from V and 7 bases from J; bases unmatched to any gene: 22. The germline gives CDR1 GTSNPN, CDR2 SVGIG (reference sequence). The CDR3 sequence is 19 residues long. Here the CDR3 reads CAWSARRQGVRKETGGYTF. The DNA for the CDR3 is TGTGCCTGGAGTGCCCGGAGACAGGGGGTCCGGAAAGAGACCGGTGGCTACACCTTC. Full variable domain (remainder filled in from reference TRBV30 and TRBJ1-2): SQTIHQWPATLVQPVGSPLSLECTVEGTSNPNLYWYRQAAGRGLQLLFYSVGIGQISSEVPQNLSASRPQDRQFILSSKKLLLSDSGFYLCAWSARRQGVRKETGGYTFGSGTRLTVV.

This clone was observed a single time. This chain uses TRBV4-3 with TRBJ2-1, with 9 bases fitting TRBD2. J was trimmed by 7 bases and V by 1 base; bases with no gene match: 5. This CDR3 has 15 amino acids. In germline, CDR1 is LGHNA, CDR2 YSLEER. CDR3 in amino acids: CASSQVETSGNEQFF. The CDR3 DNA sequence: TGCGCCAGCAGCCAAGTGGAGACTAGCGGAAATGAGCAGTTCTTC.

J is TRBJ2-3 and V is TRBV29-1; D might be TRBD1 (6 bases). This CDR3 comprises 15 residues. V shed 4 bases and J shed 0 bases, with 14 bases lying between them. Germline lookup yields CDR1 SQVTM and CDR2 ANQGSEA. This CDR3 reads CSVADSTSSTDTQYF. CDR3 in DNA: TGCAGCGTTGCGGACAGCACTTCTAGCACAGATACGCAGTATTTT.

In its sample, this clone was seen once. The chain combines TRBV18 with TRBJ2-1; TRBD2 matches 11 bases. The germline V gene has CDR1 KGHSH and CDR2 LQKENI. V was pared by 3 bases and J by 5 bases, with 3 bases of the junction left unmatched. The CDR3 totals 15 residues. This CDR3 is CASSPLAGGNNEQFF. As DNA, the CDR3 is TGTGCCAGCTCACCCCTAGCGGGAGGAAACAATGAGCAGTTCTTC.

The chain recombines TRBV2 with TRBJ1-1; D remains unclear. Trimming removed 1 base at V and 4 bases at J, with 10 bases between. The CDR3 has 14 amino acids. The germline CDR1 and CDR2 sequences are SNHLY and FYNNEI. CDR3 bases: TGTGCCAGCAGTGAAGGAATGTTACTCACTGAAGCTTTCTTT. It yields the protein CASSEGMLLTEAFF.

The chain joins TRBV11-3 to TRBJ2-7; 11 positions agree with TRBD2. Germline CDR1 is SGHNT and CDR2 is YENEEA. The CDR3 extends over 15 amino acids. Germline trimming cut 4 bases from V and 4 bases from J; bases unmatched to any gene: 6. Here the CDR3 DNA reads TGTGCCAGCAGCTCCGAGACTAGCGGGATTTACGAGCAGTACTTC. Residues: CASSSETSGIYEQYF.